This T cell receptor (beta chain) was identified in a study of glioma-infiltrating T cells. Study results and limitations: Gliomas, especially low-grade, showed above-expected tissue-blood divergence; non-neoplastic patients showed below.

This CDR3 has 15 amino acids. Germline CDR1 reads DFQATT; CDR2 reads SNEGSKA (reference sequence). Trimming at V came to 1 base and at J to 5 bases, leaving 5 bases not matched to a gene. A remark on this clonotype: The antigen is not known. A much larger clone differs from this one at a single base, so this may be a read error.

Amplification of TCR alpha and beta CDR3 regions from RNA used iRepertoire nested multiplex PCR. One entry per CDR3 protein results from TCRdb running MiXCR on the multiplex PCR reads. The sample records 170,000 or so distinct CDR3 sequences, around 45% being singletons. This sequence originates from a human donor with low-grade glioma or glioblastoma, undergoing nonglioma brain surgery, or in good health (not recorded which). V gene TRBV20-1 combines with J gene TRBJ2-1; 10 bases match TRBD2. Material for sequencing was glioma tissue, nonneoplastic brain tissue, or PBMCs (not recorded which). The CDR3 nucleotides are TGCAGTGCTAGAGCCCGGCTAGCGGGAGACAATGAGCAGTTCTTC. Amino acid sequence: CSARARLAGDNEQFF.